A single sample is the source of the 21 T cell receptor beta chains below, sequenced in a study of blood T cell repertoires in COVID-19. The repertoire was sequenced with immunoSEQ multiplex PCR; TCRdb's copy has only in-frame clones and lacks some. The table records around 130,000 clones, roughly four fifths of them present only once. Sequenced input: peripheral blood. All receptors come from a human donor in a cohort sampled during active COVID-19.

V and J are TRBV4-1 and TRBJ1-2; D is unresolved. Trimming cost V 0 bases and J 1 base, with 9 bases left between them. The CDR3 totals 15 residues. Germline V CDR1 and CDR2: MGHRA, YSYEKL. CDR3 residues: CASSQDPNGNYGYTF. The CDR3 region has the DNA TGCGCCAGCAGCCAAGATCCGAACGGTAACTATGGCTACACCTTC.

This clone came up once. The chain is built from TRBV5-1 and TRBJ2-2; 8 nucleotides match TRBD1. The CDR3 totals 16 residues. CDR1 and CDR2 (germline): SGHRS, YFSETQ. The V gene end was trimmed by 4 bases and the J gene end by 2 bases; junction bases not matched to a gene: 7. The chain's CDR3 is CASSANTGGNTGELFF. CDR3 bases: TGCGCCAGCAGCGCGAATACAGGGGGAAACACCGGGGAGCTGTTTTTT.

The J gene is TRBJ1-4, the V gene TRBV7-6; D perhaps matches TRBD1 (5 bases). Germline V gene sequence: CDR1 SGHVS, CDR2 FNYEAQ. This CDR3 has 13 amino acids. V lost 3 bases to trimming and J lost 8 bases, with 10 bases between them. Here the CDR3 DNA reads TGTGCCAGCAGCTTCAGGGAAGGCGAAAAACTGTTTTTT. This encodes CASSFREGEKLFF.

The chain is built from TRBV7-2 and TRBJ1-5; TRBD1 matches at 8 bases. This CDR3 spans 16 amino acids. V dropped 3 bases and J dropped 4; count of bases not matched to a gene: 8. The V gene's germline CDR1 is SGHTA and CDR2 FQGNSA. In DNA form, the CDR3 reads TGTGCCAGCAGCTTCCTTGGACAGGGATCGAATCAGCCCCAGCATTTT. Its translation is CASSFLGQGSNQPQHF.

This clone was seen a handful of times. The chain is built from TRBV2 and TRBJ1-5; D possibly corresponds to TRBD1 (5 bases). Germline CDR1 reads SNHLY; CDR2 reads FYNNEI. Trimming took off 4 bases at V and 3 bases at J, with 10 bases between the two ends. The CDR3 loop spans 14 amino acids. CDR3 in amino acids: CASSAGGSNQPQHF. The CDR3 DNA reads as TGTGCCAGCAGTGCCGGGGGATCCAATCAGCCCCAGCATTTT.

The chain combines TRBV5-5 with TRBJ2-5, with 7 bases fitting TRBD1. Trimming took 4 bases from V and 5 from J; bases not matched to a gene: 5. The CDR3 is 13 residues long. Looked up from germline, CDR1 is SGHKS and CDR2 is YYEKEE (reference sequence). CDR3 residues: CASSQTGRETQYF. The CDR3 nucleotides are TGTGCCAGCAGCCAGACAGGGCGGGAGACCCAGTACTTC.

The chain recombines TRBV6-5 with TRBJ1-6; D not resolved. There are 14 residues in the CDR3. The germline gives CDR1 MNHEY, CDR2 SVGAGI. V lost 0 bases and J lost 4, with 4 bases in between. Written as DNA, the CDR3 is TGTGCCAGCAGTTACTCTACTTATAATTCACCCCTCCACTTT. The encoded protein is CASSYSTYNSPLHF.

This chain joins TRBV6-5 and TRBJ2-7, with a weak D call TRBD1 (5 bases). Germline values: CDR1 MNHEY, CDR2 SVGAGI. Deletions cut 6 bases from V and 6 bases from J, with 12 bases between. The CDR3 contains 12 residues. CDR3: CASRKGMGEQYF. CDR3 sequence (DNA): TGTGCCAGCAGGAAGGGGATGGGCGAGCAGTACTTC.

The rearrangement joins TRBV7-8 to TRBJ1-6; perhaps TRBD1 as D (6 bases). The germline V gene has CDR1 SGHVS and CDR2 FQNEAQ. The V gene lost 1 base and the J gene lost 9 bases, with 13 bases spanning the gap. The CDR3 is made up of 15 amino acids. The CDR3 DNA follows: TGTGCCAGCAGCTTAGAAAGCAGGGGACGTTCACCCCTCCACTTT. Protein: CASSLESRGRSPLHF.

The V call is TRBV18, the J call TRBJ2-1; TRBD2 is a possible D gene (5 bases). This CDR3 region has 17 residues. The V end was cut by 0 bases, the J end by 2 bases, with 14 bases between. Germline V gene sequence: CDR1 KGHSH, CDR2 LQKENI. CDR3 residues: CASSPPYGGGTYNEQFF. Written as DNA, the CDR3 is TGTGCCAGCTCACCACCTTACGGAGGAGGTACCTACAATGAGCAGTTCTTC.

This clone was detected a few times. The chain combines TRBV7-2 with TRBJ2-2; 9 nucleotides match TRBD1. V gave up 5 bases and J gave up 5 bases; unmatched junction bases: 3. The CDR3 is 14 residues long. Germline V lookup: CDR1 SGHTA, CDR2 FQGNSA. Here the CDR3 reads CASSPGQGTGELFF. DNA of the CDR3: TGTGCCAGCAGCCCTGGACAGGGGACCGGGGAGCTGTTTTTT.

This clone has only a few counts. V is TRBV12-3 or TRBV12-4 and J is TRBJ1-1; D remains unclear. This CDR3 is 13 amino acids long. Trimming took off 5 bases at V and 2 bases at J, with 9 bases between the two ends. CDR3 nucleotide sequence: TGTGCCAGCAGTCAACAGTCTAACACTGAAGCTTTCTTT. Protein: CASSQQSNTEAFF.

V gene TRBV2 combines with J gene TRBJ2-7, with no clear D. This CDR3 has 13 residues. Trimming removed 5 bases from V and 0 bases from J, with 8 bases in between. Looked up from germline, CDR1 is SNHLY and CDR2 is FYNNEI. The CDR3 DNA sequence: TGTGCCAGCAGTATCTCGAGCTCCTACGAGCAGTACTTC. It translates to CASSISSSYEQYF.

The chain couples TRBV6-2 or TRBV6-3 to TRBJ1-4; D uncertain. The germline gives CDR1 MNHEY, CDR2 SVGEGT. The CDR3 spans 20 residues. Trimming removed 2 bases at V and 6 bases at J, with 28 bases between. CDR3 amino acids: CASSYTLPRRHISKDEKLFF. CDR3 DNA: TGTGCCAGCAGTTACACCCTCCCTCGACGACATATCTCCAAGGATGAAAAACTGTTTTTT.

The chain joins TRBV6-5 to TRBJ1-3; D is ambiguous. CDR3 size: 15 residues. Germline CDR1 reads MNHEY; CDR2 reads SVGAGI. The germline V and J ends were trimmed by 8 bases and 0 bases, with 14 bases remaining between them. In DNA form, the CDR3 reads TGTGCCAGCTCCCTGTCTGTATTCTCTGGAAACACCATATATTTT. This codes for CASSLSVFSGNTIYF.

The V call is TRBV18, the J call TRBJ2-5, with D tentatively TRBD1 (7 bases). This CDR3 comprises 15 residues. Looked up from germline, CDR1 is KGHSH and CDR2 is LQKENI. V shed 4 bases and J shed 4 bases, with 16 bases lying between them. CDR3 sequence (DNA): TGTGCCAGCTCACTAGACAGGGTGCGGGGAGAGACCCAGTACTTC. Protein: CASSLDRVRGETQYF.

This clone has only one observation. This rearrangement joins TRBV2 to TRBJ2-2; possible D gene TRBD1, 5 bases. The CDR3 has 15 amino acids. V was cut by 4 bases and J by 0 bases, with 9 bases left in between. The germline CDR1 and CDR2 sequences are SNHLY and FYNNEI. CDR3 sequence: CASSGQPANTGELFF. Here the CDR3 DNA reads TGTGCCAGCAGTGGACAGCCCGCGAACACCGGGGAGCTGTTTTTT.

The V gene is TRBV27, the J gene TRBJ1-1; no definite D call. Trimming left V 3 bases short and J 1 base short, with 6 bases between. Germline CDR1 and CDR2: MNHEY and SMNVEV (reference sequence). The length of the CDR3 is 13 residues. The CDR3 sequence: CASSLGRNTEAFF. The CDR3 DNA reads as TGTGCCAGCAGTTTGGGCAGGAACACTGAAGCTTTCTTT.

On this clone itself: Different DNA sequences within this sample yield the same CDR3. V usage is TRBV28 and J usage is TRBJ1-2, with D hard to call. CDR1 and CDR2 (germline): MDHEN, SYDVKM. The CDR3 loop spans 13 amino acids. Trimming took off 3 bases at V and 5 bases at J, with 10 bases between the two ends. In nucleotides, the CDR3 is TGTGCCAGCAGTTTTGGCCAACCTTATGGCTACACCTTC. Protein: CASSFGQPYGYTF.

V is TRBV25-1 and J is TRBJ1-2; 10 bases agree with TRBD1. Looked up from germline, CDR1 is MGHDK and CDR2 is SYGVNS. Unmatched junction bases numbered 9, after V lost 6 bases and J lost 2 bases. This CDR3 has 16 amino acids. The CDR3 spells CASRPSRGQGNYGYTF. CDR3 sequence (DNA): TGTGCCAGCAGACCTTCAAGGGGACAGGGGAACTATGGCTACACCTTC.

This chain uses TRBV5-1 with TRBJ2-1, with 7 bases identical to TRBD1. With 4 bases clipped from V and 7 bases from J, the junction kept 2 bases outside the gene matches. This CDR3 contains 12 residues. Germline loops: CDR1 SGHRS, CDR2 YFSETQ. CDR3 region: CASSLTGNEQFF. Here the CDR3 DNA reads TGCGCCAGCAGCCTGACAGGGAATGAGCAGTTCTTC.